A single sample gave rise to the 20 T cell receptor beta chains below, sequenced in a study of T cell responses to AZD1222 COVID-19 vaccine (dated by TCRdb to about 2021). Interpreted using the paper, the time point label stands for: baseline before first vaccination. Library preparation used the immunoSEQ multiplex PCR assay. TCRdb obtained this table from immuneACCESS and retained in-frame rearrangements with V and J assigned. These tables miss some clones; where compared with another copy, unresolved V genes account for less than half of the shortfall, and the remainder is unexplained. The sample table lists tens of thousands of clones, around 86% of them with a count of one. The ten largest account for over 2% of the sample. The starting material was peripheral blood, obtained on day 0 of AZD1222 vaccination. Source of these receptors: an adult in good health.

This chain uses TRBV9 with TRBJ1-3, with unresolved D. Per germline, CDR1 SGDLS and CDR2 YYNGEE. CDR3 length: 15 residues. The V gene lost 0 bases and the J gene lost 2 bases, with 9 bases spanning the gap. Written as DNA, the CDR3 is TGTGCCAGCAGCGTAGAAGGACTCGCTGGAAACACCATATATTTT. Translation gives CASSVEGLAGNTIYF.

The CDR3 protein is CASSLPGFYGYTF. CDR3 coding DNA: TGTGCCAGCAGCTTGCCAGGCTTTTATGGCTACACCTTC. The rearrangement uses TRBV5-8 and TRBJ1-2; D is unclear. Germline V lookup: CDR1 SGHTS, CDR2 YDEGEE. The CDR3 is 13 residues long. Trimming removed 1 base from V and 5 bases from J, with 9 bases in between.

The CDR3 DNA reads as TGTGCCAGCAGCCAATTCCTGACGGGAGAGGCAGATACGCAGTATTTT. Translated, it gives CASSQFLTGEADTQYF. V gene TRBV3-1 (or the pseudogene TRBV3-2) combines with J gene TRBJ2-3; D may be TRBD2 (6 bases). The CDR3 runs to 16 residues. Trimming removed 2 bases at V and 4 bases at J, with 16 bases between. Germline V CDR1 and CDR2: LGHDT, YNNKEL (reference sequence).

The chain has TRBV2 and TRBJ2-3, with TRBD1 identical over 7 bases. CDR1 and CDR2 (germline): SNHLY, FYNNEI. The CDR3 is 14 amino acids. V shed 11 bases, J shed 1 base, and the junction held 9 bases outside the gene matches. CDR3 coding DNA: TGTGCCTCTAACGAGCAGGGGGGCACAGATACGCAGTATTTT. Translation: CASNEQGGTDTQYF.

A few counts support this clone. The V and J genes are TRBV2 and TRBJ1-3; no clear D. The length of the CDR3 is 15 residues. Germline CDR1 and CDR2: SNHLY and FYNNEI. Trimming cost V 4 bases and J 0 bases, with 10 bases left between them. The chain's CDR3 is CASSGASSSGNTIYF. The DNA of the CDR3 is TGTGCCAGCAGTGGGGCGTCCAGCTCTGGAAACACCATATATTTT.

The chain has TRBV24-1 and TRBJ2-2; no clear D. The CDR3 has 14 residues. Trimming left V 4 bases short and J 6 bases short, with 11 bases between. Germline values: CDR1 KGHDR, CDR2 SFDVKD. CDR3 loop: CATSDPTYAGELFF. The CDR3, as DNA: TGTGCCACCAGTGACCCAACATACGCCGGGGAGCTGTTTTTT.

The chain joins TRBV7-9 to TRBJ2-7; maybe TRBD1 (7 bases). The CDR3 has 14 residues. CDR1 and CDR2 (germline): SEHNR, FQNEAQ (reference sequence). The V end was cut by 5 bases, the J end by 6 bases, with 17 bases between. CDR3 bases: TGTGCCAGCAGCGCTACTCCAGGGGGGATCGAGCAGTACTTC. This sequence encodes CASSATPGGIEQYF.

V is TRBV13 and J is TRBJ2-7, with TRBD1 identical over 8 bases. Germline-derived CDR1 and CDR2 are PRHDT and FYEKMQ (reference sequence). The CDR3 covers 15 residues. With V trimmed by 5 bases and J by 2 bases, 8 bases remained unmatched. This chain's CDR3 is CASSLGTGGPYEQYF. CDR3 bases: TGTGCCAGCAGCCTCGGGACAGGCGGCCCCTACGAGCAGTACTTC.

The J gene is TRBJ1-2, the V gene TRBV7-2, with D perhaps TRBD1 (6 bases). V was pared by 5 bases and J by 6 bases, with 16 bases between. Per germline, CDR1 SGHTA and CDR2 FQGNSA. The CDR3 is made up of 14 amino acids. The CDR3 protein is CASSGRTVMNGYTF. CDR3 sequence (DNA): TGTGCCAGCAGCGGGCGGACAGTTATGAATGGCTACACCTTC.

V and J are TRBV7-8 and TRBJ2-5; the D gene is possibly TRBD1 (6 bases). The length of the CDR3 is 13 residues. CDR1 and CDR2 from the germline V gene are SGHVS and FQNEAQ. V was pared by 1 base and J by 7 bases, with 10 bases between. The CDR3 bases are TGTGCCAGCAGCTTAGATCAGGGGAGGACCCAGTACTTC. This translates into CASSLDQGRTQYF. Complete variable domain (other parts from reference TRBV7-8 and TRBJ2-5): GAGVSQSPRYKVAKRGQDVALRCDPISGHVSLFWYQQALGQGPEFLTYFQNEAQLDKSGLPSDRFFAERPEGSVSTLKIQRTQQEDSAVYLCASSLDQGRTQYFGPGTRLLVL.

The chain is built from TRBV6-5 and TRBJ1-2, with TRBD1 identical over 11 bases. V shed 0 bases and J 7 bases; nucleotides not matched to a gene: 7. The germline V gene encodes CDR1 MNHEY and CDR2 SVGAGI. The CDR3 loop spans 16 amino acids. This CDR3 reads CASSYSTGQGVSGYTF. The CDR3 DNA follows: TGTGCCAGCAGTTACTCGACGGGACAGGGGGTCTCTGGCTACACCTTC.

The chain couples TRBV6-1 to TRBJ2-5; no clear D. V lost 0 bases and J lost 6, with 5 bases in between. Germline V CDR1 and CDR2: MNHNS, SASEGT. This CDR3 is built from 12 residues. As DNA, the CDR3 is TGTGCCAGCAGTGAAGCGATAAAGACCCAGTACTTC. Protein: CASSEAIKTQYF.

The chain recombines TRBV9 with TRBJ2-5; D remains unclear. The CDR3 covers 14 residues. V was clipped by 4 bases and J by 2 bases, with 12 bases between them. Germline values: CDR1 SGDLS, CDR2 YYNGEE. The CDR3 region has the DNA TGTGCCAGCAGCAGGGTAGTTTCGCAAGAGACCCAGTACTTC. Translated, it gives CASSRVVSQETQYF.

The genes are TRBV19 and TRBJ1-1; TRBD1 aligns across 7 bases. The length of the CDR3 is 10 residues. The V gene's germline CDR1 is LNHDA and CDR2 SQIVND (reference sequence). With V trimmed by 6 bases and J by 11 bases, 3 bases remained unmatched. CDR3 loop: CASSGRGAFF. Written as DNA, the CDR3 is TGTGCCAGTAGCGGCAGGGGGGCTTTCTTT.

The chain recombines TRBV15 with TRBJ1-1; D not certain. Trimming took off 1 base at V and 4 bases at J, with 10 bases between the two ends. The CDR3 runs to 14 residues. CDR1 LNHNV and CDR2 YYDKDF come from the germline V gene (reference sequence). The chain's CDR3 is CATSRGDRRTEAFF. The CDR3 region has the DNA TGTGCCACCAGCAGAGGGGATCGGCGCACTGAAGCTTTCTTT.

This chain connects TRBV19 to TRBJ2-1; 10 positions agree with TRBD2. This CDR3 has 17 amino acids. The V gene's germline CDR1 is LNHDA and CDR2 SQIVND (reference sequence). The junction had 13 bases not matched to a gene; V was cut back by 3 bases and J by 8 bases. The CDR3 sequence is CASSIPPEREGRDEQFF. CDR3 sequence (DNA): TGTGCCAGTAGTATCCCCCCCGAGCGGGAGGGCCGGGATGAGCAGTTCTTC.

CDR3 bases: TGTGCCAGCAGTCTGACAGGCACCACTGAAGCTTTCTTT. Protein product: CASSLTGTTEAFF. The chain recombines TRBV6-5 with TRBJ1-1; maybe TRBD1 (6 bases). Germline V gene lookup returns CDR1 MNHEY and CDR2 SVGAGI. This CDR3 is built from 13 residues. V was cut by 5 bases and J by 4 bases, with 11 bases left in between.

The J gene is TRBJ1-5, the V gene TRBV27; D is undetermined. Germline CDR1 reads MNHEY; CDR2 reads SMNVEV (reference sequence). CDR3 size: 15 residues. Trimming pared 5 bases from V and 5 bases from J, leaving 16 bases between. The CDR3 loop is CASSPVGTLYQPQHF. CDR3 in DNA: TGTGCCAGCAGTCCCGTCGGAACCCTTTATCAGCCCCAGCATTTT.

The chain carries TRBV2 and TRBJ2-1; the D gene is possibly TRBD1 (6 bases). V was clipped by 5 bases and J by 3 bases, with 14 bases between them. The CDR3 has 15 amino acids. From germline, CDR1 is SNHLY and CDR2 FYNNEI. The CDR3: CASSTTEQGYNEQFF. The CDR3, as DNA: TGTGCCAGCAGTACGACAGAACAGGGCTACAATGAGCAGTTCTTC.

The rearrangement uses TRBV4-3 and TRBJ1-5, with D possibly matching TRBD1 (6 bases). The CDR3 length is 15 residues. V lost 4 bases and J 7 bases, leaving 17 bases between the germline ends. Germline assignment: CDR1 LGHNA and CDR2 YSLEER. CDR3 bases: TGCGCCAGCAGCCCGACCTACACAGGGATCCAGCCCCAGCATTTT. Amino acid sequence: CASSPTYTGIQPQHF.